This record looks at one T cell receptor beta chain sequence and its context. The antigen is unknown. Produced via immunoSEQ multiplex PCR; TCRdb's table is partial and in-frame only. This repertoire shows 150,000 to 250,000 clones, roughly nine tenths found once; its top ten account for 3% to 3.5%. This record comes from a study of T cell responses to AZD1222 COVID-19 vaccine. Study-level results: White British ancestry dominated among donors, who included more females, and clonal diversity was possibly underestimated.

The CDR3 contains 14 residues. V shed 8 bases, J shed 4 bases, and the junction held 7 bases outside the gene matches. Germline V lookup: CDR1 KGHSH, CDR2 LQKENI. The gene calls are TRBV18 and TRBJ2-1, with 8 bases aligning to TRBD2. The receptor was isolated from an adult who received the AZD1222 COVID-19 vaccine. This specimen consisted of peripheral blood, obtained 28 days after the second AZD1222 dose. Here the CDR3 DNA reads TGTGCCAGCGGACGGGGGGGAGATTACAATGAGCAGTTCTTC. Translating it yields CASGRGGDYNEQFF.